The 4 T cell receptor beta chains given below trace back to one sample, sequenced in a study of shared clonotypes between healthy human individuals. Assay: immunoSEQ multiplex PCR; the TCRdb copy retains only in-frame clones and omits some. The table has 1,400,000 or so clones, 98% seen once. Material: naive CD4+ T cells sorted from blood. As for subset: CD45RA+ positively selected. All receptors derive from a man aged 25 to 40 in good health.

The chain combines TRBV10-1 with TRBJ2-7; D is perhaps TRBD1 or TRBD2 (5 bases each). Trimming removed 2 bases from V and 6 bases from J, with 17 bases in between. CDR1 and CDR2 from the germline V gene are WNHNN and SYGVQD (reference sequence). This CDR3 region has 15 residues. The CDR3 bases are TGCGCCAGCAGTGAGCCGGGACCCCGGGGAAGCGAGCAGTACTTC. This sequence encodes CASSEPGPRGSEQYF.

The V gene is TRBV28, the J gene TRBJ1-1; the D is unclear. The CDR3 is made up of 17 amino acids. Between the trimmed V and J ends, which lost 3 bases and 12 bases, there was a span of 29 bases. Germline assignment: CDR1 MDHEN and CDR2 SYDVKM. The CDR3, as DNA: TGTGCCAGCAGTTTCGCCCACCCGTACAAGGGCCCAGAGTCCCCTTTCTTT. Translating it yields CASSFAHPYKGPESPFF.

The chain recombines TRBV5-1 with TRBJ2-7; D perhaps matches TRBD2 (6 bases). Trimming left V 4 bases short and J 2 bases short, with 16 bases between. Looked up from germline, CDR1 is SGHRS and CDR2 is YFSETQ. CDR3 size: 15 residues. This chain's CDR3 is CASSHQEGLPYEQYF. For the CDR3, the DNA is TGCGCCAGCAGCCACCAGGAGGGCCTCCCCTACGAGCAGTACTTC.

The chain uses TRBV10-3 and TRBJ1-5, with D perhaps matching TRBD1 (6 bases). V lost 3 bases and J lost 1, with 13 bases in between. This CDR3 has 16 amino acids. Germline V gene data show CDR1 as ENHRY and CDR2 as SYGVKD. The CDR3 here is CAISDRPGQSNQPQHF. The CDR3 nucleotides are TGTGCCATCAGTGACCGACCCGGACAGAGCAATCAGCCCCAGCATTTT.